This T cell receptor beta chain was sequenced in a study of CD8 T cells in Susac syndrome. From germline, CDR1 is MNHEY and CDR2 SVGEGT. V was cut by 6 bases and J by 5 bases, with 10 bases left in between. This CDR3 is built from 12 residues. Reverse transcription used roughly 0.45 to 1 ug RNA and random hexamers. TCRdb re-called the immunoSEQ multiplex PCR reads through MiXCR, storing one row per CDR3 protein. The profile shows 150,000 to 200,000 distinct CDR3 sequences, around 94% of them singletons. The rearrangement joins TRBV6-2 or TRBV6-3 to TRBJ2-5; tentative D call: TRBD1 (5 bases). This receptor was identified in a human donor in good health. The sequenced sample was CD4+ T cells from PBMCs. CDR3 DNA sequence: TGTGCCAGCAGCAGGGCTTTCGAGACCCAGTACTTC. Translated, it gives CASSRAFETQYF.